This T cell receptor (beta chain) was captured in a study of CD8 T cells in Susac syndrome. The authors negatively isolated CD8+ and CD4+ T cells and FACS-enriched TEMRA cells. RNA was extracted with the RNeasy kit, and a quantity of 0.5 to 1 ug was reverse transcribed using random hexamers. The authors amplified TCR beta CDR3 across 54 Vbeta and 13 Jbeta using immunoSEQ multiplex PCR. TCRdb ran MiXCR on the immunoSEQ multiplex PCR reads and lists one entry per CDR3 protein. In the table there are 110,000 or so distinct CDR3 sequences, around nine tenths of which are singletons. Trimming removed 7 bases from V and 4 bases from J, with 13 bases in between. CDR1 and CDR2 (germline): MDHEN, SYDVKM. The CDR3 sequence is 13 residues long.

J is TRBJ1-1 and V is TRBV28, with TRBD1 as a possible D gene (6 bases). Sequencing input: CD4+ T cells from PBMCs. The TCR originated in a human donor in good health. The CDR3 is CASINNRATEAFF. In DNA form, the CDR3 reads TGTGCCAGCATTAATAACAGGGCCACTGAAGCTTTCTTT.